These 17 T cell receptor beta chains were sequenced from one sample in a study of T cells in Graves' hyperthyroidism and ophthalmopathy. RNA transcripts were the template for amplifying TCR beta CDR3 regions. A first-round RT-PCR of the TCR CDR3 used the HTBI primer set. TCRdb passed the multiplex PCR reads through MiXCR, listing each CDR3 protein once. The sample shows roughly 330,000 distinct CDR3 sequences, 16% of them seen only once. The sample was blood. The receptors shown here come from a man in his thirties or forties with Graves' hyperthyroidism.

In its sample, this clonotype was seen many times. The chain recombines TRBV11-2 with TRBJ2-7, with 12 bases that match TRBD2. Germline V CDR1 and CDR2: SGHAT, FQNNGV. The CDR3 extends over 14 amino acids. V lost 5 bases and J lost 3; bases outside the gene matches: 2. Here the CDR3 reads CASSVTSGSYEQYF. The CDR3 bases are TGTGCCAGCAGCGTGACTAGCGGGAGCTACGAGCAGTACTTC. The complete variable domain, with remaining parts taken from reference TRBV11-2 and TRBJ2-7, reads EAGVAQSPRYKIIEKRQSVAFWCNPISGHATLYWYQQILGQGPKLLIQFQNNGVVDDSQLPKDRFSAERLKGVDSTLKIQPAKLEDSAVYLCASSVTSGSYEQYFGPGTRLTVT.

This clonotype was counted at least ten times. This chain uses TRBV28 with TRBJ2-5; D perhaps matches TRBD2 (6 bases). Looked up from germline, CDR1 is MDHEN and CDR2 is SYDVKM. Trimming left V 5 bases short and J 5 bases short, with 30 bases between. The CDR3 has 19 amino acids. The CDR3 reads CASSPPPGEEGPRVETQYF. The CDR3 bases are TGTGCCAGCAGTCCACCCCCGGGAGAGGAGGGACCCCGGGTCGAGACCCAGTACTTC.

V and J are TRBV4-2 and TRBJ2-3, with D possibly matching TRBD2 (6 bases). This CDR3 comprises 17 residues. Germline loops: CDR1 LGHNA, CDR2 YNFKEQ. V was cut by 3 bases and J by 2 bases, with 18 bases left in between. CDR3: CASSQNPAGTVTDTQYF. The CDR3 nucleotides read TGTGCCAGCAGCCAGAACCCTGCGGGAACGGTCACAGATACGCAGTATTTT.

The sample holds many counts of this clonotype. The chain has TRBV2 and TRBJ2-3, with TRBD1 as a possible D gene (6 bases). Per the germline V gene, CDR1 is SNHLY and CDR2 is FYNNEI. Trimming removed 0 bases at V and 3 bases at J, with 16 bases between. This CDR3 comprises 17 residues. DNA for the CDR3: TGTGCCAGCAGTGAAGCGCCATGGGGCAGGGGAACAGATACGCAGTATTTT. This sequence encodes CASSEAPWGRGTDTQYF.

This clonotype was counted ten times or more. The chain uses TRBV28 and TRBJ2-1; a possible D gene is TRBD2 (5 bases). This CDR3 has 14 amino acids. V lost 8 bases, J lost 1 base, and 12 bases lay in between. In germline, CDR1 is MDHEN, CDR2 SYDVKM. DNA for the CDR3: TGTGCCAGCCACGACGGGAATTCCTACAATGAGCAGTTCTTC. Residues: CASHDGNSYNEQFF. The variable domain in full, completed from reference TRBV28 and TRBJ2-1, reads DVKVTQSSRYLVKRTGEKVFLECVQDMDHENMFWYRQDPGLGLRLIYFSYDVKMKEKGDIPEGYSVSREKKERFSLILESASTNQTSMYLCASHDGNSYNEQFFGPGTRLTVL.

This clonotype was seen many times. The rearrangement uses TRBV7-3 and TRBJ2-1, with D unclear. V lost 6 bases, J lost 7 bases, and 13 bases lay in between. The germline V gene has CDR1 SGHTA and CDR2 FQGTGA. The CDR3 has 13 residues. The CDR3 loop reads CASRPGLGNEQFF. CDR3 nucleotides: TGTGCCAGCAGACCTGGGCTGGGGAATGAGCAGTTCTTC.

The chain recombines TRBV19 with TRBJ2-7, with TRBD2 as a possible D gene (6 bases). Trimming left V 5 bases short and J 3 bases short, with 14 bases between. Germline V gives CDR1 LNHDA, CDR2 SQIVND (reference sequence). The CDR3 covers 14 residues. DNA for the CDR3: TGTGCCAGTAGTCCAAAGACTAGTCACTACGAGCAGTACTTC. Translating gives CASSPKTSHYEQYF. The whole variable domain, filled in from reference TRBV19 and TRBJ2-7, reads DGGITQSPKYLFRKEGQNVTLSCEQNLNHDAMYWYRQDPGQGLRLIYYSQIVNDFQKGDIAEGYSVSREKKESFPLTVTSAQKNPTAFYLCASSPKTSHYEQYFGPGTRLTVT.

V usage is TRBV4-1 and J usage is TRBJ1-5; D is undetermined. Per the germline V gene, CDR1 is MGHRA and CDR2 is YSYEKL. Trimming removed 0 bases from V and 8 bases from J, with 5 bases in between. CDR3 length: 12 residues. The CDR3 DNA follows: TGCGCCAGCAGCCAAGATGGGAAGCCCCAGCATTTT. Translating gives CASSQDGKPQHF.

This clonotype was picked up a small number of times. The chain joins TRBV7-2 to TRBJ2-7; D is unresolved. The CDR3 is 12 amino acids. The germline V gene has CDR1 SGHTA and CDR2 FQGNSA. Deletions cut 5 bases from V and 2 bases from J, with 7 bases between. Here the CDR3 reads CASSLTPYEQYF. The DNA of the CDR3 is TGTGCCAGCAGCCTCACCCCCTACGAGCAGTACTTC. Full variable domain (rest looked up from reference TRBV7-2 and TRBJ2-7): GAGVSQSPSNKVTEKGKDVELRCDPISGHTALYWYRQSLGQGLEFLIYFQGNSAPDKSGLPSDRFSAERTGGSVSTLTIQRTQQEDSAVYLCASSLTPYEQYFGPGTRLTVT.

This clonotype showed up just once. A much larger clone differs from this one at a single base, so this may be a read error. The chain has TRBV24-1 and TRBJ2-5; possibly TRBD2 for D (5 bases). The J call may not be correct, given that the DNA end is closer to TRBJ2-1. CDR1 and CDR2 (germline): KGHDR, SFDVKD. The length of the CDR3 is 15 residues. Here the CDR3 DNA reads TGTGCCACCAGTGATCCCACCGAGGGTGAAGAGACCCAGTTCTTC. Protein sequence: CATSDPTEGEETQFF.

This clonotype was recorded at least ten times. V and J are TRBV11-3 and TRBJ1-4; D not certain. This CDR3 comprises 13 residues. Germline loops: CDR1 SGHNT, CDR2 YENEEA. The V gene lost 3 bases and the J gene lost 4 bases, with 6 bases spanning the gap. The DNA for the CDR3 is TGTGCCAGCAGCTTGTCCGGTAATGAAAAACTGTTTTTT. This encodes CASSLSGNEKLFF. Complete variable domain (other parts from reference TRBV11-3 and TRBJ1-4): EAGVVQSPRYKIIEKKQPVAFWCNPISGHNTLYWYLQNLGQGPELLIRYENEEAVDDSQLPKDRFSAERLKGVDSTLKIQPAELGDSAVYLCASSLSGNEKLFFGSGTQLSVL.

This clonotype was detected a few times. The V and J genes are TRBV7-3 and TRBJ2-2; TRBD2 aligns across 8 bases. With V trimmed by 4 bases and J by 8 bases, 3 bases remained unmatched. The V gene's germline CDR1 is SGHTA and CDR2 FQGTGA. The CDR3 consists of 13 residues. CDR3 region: CASSSTSVGELFF. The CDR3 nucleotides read TGTGCCAGCAGCTCGACTAGCGTTGGGGAGCTGTTTTTT. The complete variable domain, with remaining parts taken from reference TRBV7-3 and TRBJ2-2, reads GAGVSQTPSNKVTEKGKYVELRCDPISGHTALYWYRQSLGQGPEFLIYFQGTGAADDSGLPNDRFFAVRPEGSVSTLKIQRTERGDSAVYLCASSSTSVGELFFGEGSRLTVL.

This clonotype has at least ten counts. CDR3 in DNA: TGTGCCAGCAGACGGGACAGGAGGGAGACCCAGTACTTC. It is translated as CASRRDRRETQYF. The gene calls are TRBV6-1 and TRBJ2-5; 8 positions match TRBD1. This CDR3 comprises 13 residues. Germline-derived CDR1 and CDR2 are MNHNS and SASEGT. The ends lost 6 bases at V and 5 bases at J; junction bases unmatched: 5.

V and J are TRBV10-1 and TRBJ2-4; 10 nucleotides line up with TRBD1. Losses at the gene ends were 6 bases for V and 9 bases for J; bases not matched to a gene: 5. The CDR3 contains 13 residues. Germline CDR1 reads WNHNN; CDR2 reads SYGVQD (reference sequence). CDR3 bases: TGCGCCAGCAGCTTGGGACAGGGGAGCATTCAGTACTTC. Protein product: CASSLGQGSIQYF.

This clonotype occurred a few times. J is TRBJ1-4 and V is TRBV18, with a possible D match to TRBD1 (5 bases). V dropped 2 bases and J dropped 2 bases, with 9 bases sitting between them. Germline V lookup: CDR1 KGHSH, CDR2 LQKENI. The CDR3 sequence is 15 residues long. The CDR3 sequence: CASSPRDATNEKLFF. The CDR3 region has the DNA TGTGCCAGCTCACCAAGGGACGCCACTAATGAAAAACTGTTTTTT. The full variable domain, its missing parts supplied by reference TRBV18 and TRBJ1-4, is NAGVMQNPRHLVRRRGQEARLRCSPMKGHSHVYWYRQLPEEGLKFMVYLQKENIIDESGMPKERFSAEFPKEGPSILRIQQVVRGDSAAYFCASSPRDATNEKLFFGSGTQLSVL.

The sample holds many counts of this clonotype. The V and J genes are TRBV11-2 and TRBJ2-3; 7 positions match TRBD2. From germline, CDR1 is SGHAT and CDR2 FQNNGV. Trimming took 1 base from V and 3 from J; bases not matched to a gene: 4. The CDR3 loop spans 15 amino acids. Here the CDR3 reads CASSLVRGGTDTQYF. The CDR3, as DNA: TGTGCCAGCAGCTTAGTGCGGGGAGGGACAGATACGCAGTATTTT.

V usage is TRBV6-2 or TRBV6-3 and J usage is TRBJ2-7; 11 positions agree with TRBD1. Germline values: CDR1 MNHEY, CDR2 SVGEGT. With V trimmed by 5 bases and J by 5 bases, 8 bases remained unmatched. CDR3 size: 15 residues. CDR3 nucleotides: TGTGCCAGCAGTATCTCTGGGACAGGGGGTGACGAGCAGTACTTC. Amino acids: CASSISGTGGDEQYF.